Listed here are 3 T cell receptor beta chains from one sample, sequenced in a study of CD8 T cells in Susac syndrome. Reverse transcription used roughly 0.5 to 1 ug RNA and random hexamers. A single record per CDR3 protein comes from TCRdb applying MiXCR to the immunoSEQ multiplex PCR reads. This table holds about 190,000 distinct CDR3 sequences, under 97% found once. What was sequenced was CD4+ T cells from PBMCs. The receptors stem from a human donor with Susac syndrome.

The chain combines TRBV20-1 with TRBJ2-7, with TRBD2 matching over 9 bases. The CDR3 has 14 residues. The germline CDR1 and CDR2 sequences are DFQATT and SNEGSKA (reference sequence). V trimming: 3 bases; J trimming: 2 bases; junction bases outside the gene matches: 5. The CDR3 DNA reads as TGCAGTGCTAGTAGGCTAGCGGGGACCTACGAGCAGTACTTC. Translation gives CSASRLAGTYEQYF.

The CDR3 here is CASSSFGTQYF. CDR3 DNA sequence: TGTGCCAGCAGTTCCTTCGGGACCCAGTACTTC. The chain is built from TRBV27 and TRBJ2-5; D unresolved. V was shortened by 4 bases and J by 7 bases, with 7 bases between the two germline ends. Germline CDR1 MNHEY, CDR2 SMNVEV (reference sequence). The CDR3 has 11 amino acids.

This clonotype was seen just once. This chain joins TRBV5-1 and TRBJ2-7; TRBD1 matches 7 bases. Unmatched junction bases numbered 9, after V lost 3 bases and J lost 3 bases. Germline values: CDR1 SGHRS, CDR2 YFSETQ. CDR3 length equals 15 residues. The CDR3 DNA reads TGCGCCAGCAGCTCCTCCGGGACAGCGAACTACGAGCAGTACTTC. Its protein product is CASSSSGTANYEQYF.